This is a list of T cell receptor beta chains from one sample in a study of response to subunit inactivated influenza vaccine. TCRdb passed the RT-PCR reads through MiXCR, listing each CDR3 protein once. The table records around 470,000 distinct CDR3 sequences, approximately 7.2% of them present only once. The input for sequencing was PBMCs from blood, taken less than 30 months after vaccination. These receptors were taken from a man aged 50 to 69 who received an inactivated influenza vaccine. Both conserved end residues are part of each CDR3. Each record gives: clone size, J gene, D gene, V gene, CDR3 DNA, CDR3 protein. The D gene is left open where the match is weak. The size field is filled for only some rows; it gives once, few, many or a size class.

NA | TRBJ2-1 | NA | TRBV5-1 | TGCGCCAGCAGCTTGGTCCAGGGCTCCTACAATGAGCAGTTCTTC | CASSLVQGSYNEQFF
few | TRBJ1-2 | NA | TRBV29-1 | TGCAGCGTCTTATTATTAGGTGGTGGCTACACCTTC | CSVLLLGGGYTF
NA | TRBJ2-5 | TRBD2 | TRBV10-3 | TGTGCCATCAGTGAGGGCCCATCCAGGCGGGGGGAGACCCAGTACTTC | CAISEGPSRRGETQYF
few | TRBJ2-1 | TRBD2 | TRBV7-2 | TGTGCCAGCAGCCAAGCGGGAGAGATCGGTGATGAGCAGTTCTTC | CASSQAGEIGDEQFF
many | TRBJ2-1 | NA | TRBV7-2 | TGTGCCAGCAGACGACAGAGCTCTTCCTACAATGAGCAGTTCTTC | CASRRQSSSYNEQFF
NA | TRBJ2-3 | NA | TRBV20-1 | TGCAGTGCTAGAGATTTTGGACGGCTCACAGATACGCAGTATTTT | CSARDFGRLTDTQYF
many | TRBJ2-1 | TRBD2 | TRBV20-1 | TGCAGTACGATAGCGGGGGCATACAATGAGCAGTTCTTC | CSTIAGAYNEQFF
many | TRBJ2-7 | TRBD1 | TRBV5-1 | TGCGCCAGCAGCTTGGGACCAGGGACAGGGACATACGAGCAGTACTTC | CASSLGPGTGTYEQYF
NA | TRBJ1-3 | NA | TRBV6-2/TRBV6-3 | TGTGCCAGCAGCACCCTCGCTCGGACCTCTGGAAACACCATATATTTT | CASSTLARTSGNTIYF
NA | TRBJ2-5 | TRBD1 | TRBV12-3/TRBV12-4 | TGTGCCAGCAGTATGGGACAGGGAGAGACCCAGTACTTC | CASSMGQGETQYF
NA | TRBJ2-6 | NA | TRBV20-1 | TGCAGTGCTATTGGTGGGGTTTTGACTGGGGCCAACGTCCTGACTTTC | CSAIGGVLTGANVLTF
NA | TRBJ1-5 | TRBD1 | TRBV6-2/TRBV6-3 | TGTGCCAGCAGCCGGGCGGGACAGAAAAACAATCAGCCCCAGCATTTT | CASSRAGQKNNQPQHF
many | TRBJ2-7 | TRBD1 | TRBV2 | TGTGCCAGCAGTGGACCCGGGACAGTACCCCCCTACGAGCAGTACTTC | CASSGPGTVPPYEQYF
few | TRBJ1-4 | NA | TRBV7-2 | TGTGCCAGCAGCTTATTAGGGTCGGGCGATGAAAAACTGTTTTTT | CASSLLGSGDEKLFF
NA | TRBJ1-4 | NA | TRBV4-3 | TGCGCCAGCAGCCAAGATGTGATTGGGATTAATGAAAAACTGTTTTTT | CASSQDVIGINEKLFF
many | TRBJ1-6 | TRBD1 | TRBV7-9 | TGTGCCAGCAGCTTTGGCGGACAGGGAATCAATTCACCCCTCCACTTT | CASSFGGQGINSPLHF
NA | TRBJ1-2 | TRBD1 | TRBV29-1 | TGCAGCGTTTGGGGGACAGTCTATGGCTACACCTTC | CSVWGTVYGYTF
NA | TRBJ2-7 | TRBD1 | TRBV7-8 | TGTGCCAGCAGCTTAACAGGGGCAGTCTACGAGCAGTACTTC | CASSLTGAVYEQYF
NA | TRBJ2-5 | NA | TRBV5-1 | TGCGCCAGCACCCTTCTAAGGGGCGGTGAGACCCAGTACTTC | CASTLLRGGETQYF
NA | TRBJ1-6 | NA | TRBV3-1 | TGTGCCAGCAGCCACTGGACCGGCGAAAATTCACCCCTCCACTTT | CASSHWTGENSPLHF
NA | TRBJ2-5 | TRBD2 | TRBV19 | TGTGCCAGTAGTACGGGACTAGGACAGACCCAGTACTTC | CASSTGLGQTQYF
many | TRBJ1-1 | TRBD1 | TRBV7-9 | TGTGCCAGCAGCTTAGACCCTGGGACAGGGACCACTGAAGCTTTCTTT | CASSLDPGTGTTEAFF
many | TRBJ2-1 | NA | TRBV7-7 | TGTGCTAGCAGCCCCGGGCAGGGCGGATCATACAATGAGCAGTTCTTC | CASSPGQGGSYNEQFF
NA | TRBJ2-1 | NA | TRBV20-1 | TGCAGTGCTAGTACTCAGACCCGTACCTACAATGAGCAGTTCTTC | CSASTQTRTYNEQFF
NA | TRBJ2-5 | NA | TRBV6-1 | TGTGCCAGCATCGGGAGTCAAGAGACCCAGTACTTC | CASIGSQETQYF
NA | TRBJ1-1 | TRBD1 | TRBV6-1 | TGTGCCAGCAGTCGGACAGGGGGCGATCGAGCTTTCTTT | CASSRTGGDRAFF
few | TRBJ2-1 | NA | TRBV29-1 | TGCAGCGCCGGCACTAGAGCCAATGAGCAGTTCTTC | CSAGTRANEQFF